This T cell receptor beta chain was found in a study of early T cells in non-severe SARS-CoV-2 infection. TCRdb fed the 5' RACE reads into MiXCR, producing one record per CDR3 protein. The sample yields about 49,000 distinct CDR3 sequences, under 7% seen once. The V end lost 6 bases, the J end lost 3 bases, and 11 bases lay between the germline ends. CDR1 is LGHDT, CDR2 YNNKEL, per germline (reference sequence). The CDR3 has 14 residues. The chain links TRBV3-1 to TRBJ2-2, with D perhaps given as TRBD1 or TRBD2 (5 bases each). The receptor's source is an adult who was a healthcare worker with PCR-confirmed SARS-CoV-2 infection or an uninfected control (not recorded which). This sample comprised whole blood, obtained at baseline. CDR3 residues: CASRDEGYTGELFF. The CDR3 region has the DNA TGTGCCAGCAGAGATGAGGGGTACACCGGGGAGCTGTTTTTT.